This is a list of T cell receptor beta chains from one sample in a study of CD8 T cells in ankylosing spondylitis. TCRdb ran MiXCR on the 5' RACE reads and lists one entry per CDR3 protein. The profile shows some 52,000 distinct CDR3 sequences, approximately 7.4% of them singletons. The sequencing sample was made of blood, either unsorted or a sorted T cell fraction (not recorded which). Receptors originate from a female donor with ankylosing spondylitis or in good health (not recorded which). Each CDR3 is given with its conserved first and last residue. A D gene is named only where the DNA matches it firmly. For some rows the clone size is stated as once, few or many, or as a class when expanded; others skip it.

V,J,D,size,CDR3,DNA
TRBV6-2/TRBV6-3,TRBJ1-2,-,many,CASSYGSGDLAFYGYTF,TGTGCCAGCAGTTACGGCTCCGGGGACCTGGCCTTCTATGGCTACACCTTC
TRBV5-1,TRBJ1-2,-,many,CASSLGSGGYTF,TGCGCCAGCAGCTTGGGCTCCGGGGGCTACACCTTC
TRBV7-6,TRBJ2-7,-,-,CASSLDRTSYEQYF,TGTGCCAGCAGCTTAGACCGGACCTCCTACGAGCAGTACTTC
TRBV20-1,TRBJ1-5,-,few,CSAREAGGRRNNQPQHF,TGCAGTGCTAGAGAAGCGGGCGGCCGCCGAAACAATCAGCCCCAGCATTTT
TRBV10-3,TRBJ2-4,TRBD2,many,CAIGRAGVKNIQYF,TGTGCCATCGGCCGGGCGGGGGTCAAAAACATTCAGTACTTC
TRBV7-9,TRBJ1-3,-,-,CASSPQGSSGNTIYF,TGTGCCAGCAGCCCACAGGGATCCTCTGGAAACACCATATATTTT
TRBV29-1,TRBJ2-2,-,many,CSVGGSGELFF,TGCAGCGTTGGGGGATCCGGGGAGCTGTTTTTT
TRBV20-1,TRBJ1-1,-,many,CSARGIERGSYTEAFF,TGCAGTGCTAGAGGGATTGAGAGGGGCTCCTACACTGAAGCTTTCTTT
TRBV20-1,TRBJ2-5,-,many,CSAFGTTQETQYF,TGCAGTGCTTTTGGGACAACCCAAGAGACCCAGTACTTC
TRBV20-1,TRBJ2-4,-,many,CSARPGLGIQYF,TGCAGTGCTAGACCCGGGTTGGGCATTCAGTACTTC
TRBV5-1,TRBJ1-3,-,many,CASSFDGYSGNTIYF,TGCGCCAGCAGCTTCGACGGCTACTCTGGAAACACCATATATTTT
TRBV20-1,TRBJ1-5,-,many,CSARDDRSYSNQPQHF,TGCAGTGCTAGAGACGACCGGTCATATAGCAATCAGCCCCAGCATTTT
TRBV5-6,TRBJ2-2,TRBD2,many,CASSLKRLADHTGELFF,TGTGCCAGCAGCTTGAAGCGACTAGCGGACCACACCGGGGAGCTGTTTTTT
TRBV9,TRBJ1-1,-,many,CASSVDGGGTEAFF,TGTGCCAGCAGCGTAGACGGGGGAGGCACTGAAGCTTTCTTT
TRBV10-3,TRBJ2-7,-,many,CAAKGGHGDEQYF,TGTGCCGCTAAAGGGGGACACGGTGACGAGCAGTACTTC
TRBV11-2,TRBJ2-1,-,many,CASSLDMRRHGEQFF,TGTGCCAGCAGCTTAGACATGAGGCGGCACGGTGAGCAGTTCTTC
TRBV5-1,TRBJ1-1,TRBD1,many,CASSLGDSLYTEAFF,TGCGCCAGCAGCCTTGGGGACAGCCTATACACTGAAGCTTTCTTT
TRBV5-1,TRBJ2-3,TRBD2,-,CASSLYLAAADTQYF,TGCGCCAGCAGCTTGTACCTAGCGGCGGCAGATACGCAGTATTTT
TRBV12-3/TRBV12-4,TRBJ1-6,TRBD1,many,CASSLGTGPFFSPLHF,TGTGCCAGCAGTTTGGGGACAGGGCCTTTTTTTTCACCCCTCCACTTT
TRBV29-1,TRBJ1-2,-,many,CSVGSLVMDGYTF,TGCAGCGTTGGATCCCTGGTCATGGATGGCTACACCTTC
TRBV6-2/TRBV6-3,TRBJ1-4,-,few,CASSHPAQNEKLFF,TGTGCCAGCAGTCACCCAGCGCAGAATGAAAAACTGTTTTTT
TRBV18,TRBJ1-4,TRBD1,many,CASSPPEGAFGEKLFF,TGTGCCAGCTCACCACCGGAGGGGGCTTTCGGTGAAAAACTGTTTTTT